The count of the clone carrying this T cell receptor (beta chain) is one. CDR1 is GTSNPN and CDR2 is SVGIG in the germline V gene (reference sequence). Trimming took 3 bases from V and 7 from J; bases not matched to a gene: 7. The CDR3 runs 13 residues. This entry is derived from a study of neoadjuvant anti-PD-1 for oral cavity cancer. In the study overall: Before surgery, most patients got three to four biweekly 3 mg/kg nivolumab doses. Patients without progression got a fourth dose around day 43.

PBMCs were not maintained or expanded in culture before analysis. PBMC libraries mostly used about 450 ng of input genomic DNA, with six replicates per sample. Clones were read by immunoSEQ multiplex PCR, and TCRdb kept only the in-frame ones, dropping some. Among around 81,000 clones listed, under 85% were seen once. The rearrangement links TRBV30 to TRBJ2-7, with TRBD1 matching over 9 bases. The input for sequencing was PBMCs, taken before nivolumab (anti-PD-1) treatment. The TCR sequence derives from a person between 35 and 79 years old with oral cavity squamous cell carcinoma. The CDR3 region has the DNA TGTGCCTGGAGGGCACAGGGGGCGGGAGAGCAGTACTTC. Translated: CAWRAQGAGEQYF.